This TCR beta chain emerged from a study of tumor-infiltrating lymphocytes in primary liver carcinoma. Study in general: Samples yielded about 3.5 to 8 million productive TCRbeta reads, similar across tissue types.

This clonotype appeared a single time. Germline is not matched at one junction end, which may reflect a read error. The authors made TCR beta cDNA from about 500 ng total RNA with a constant-region primer. It was through three nested multiplex PCR rounds of slightly modified ARM-PCR that TCR beta libraries arose. Both of the initial two PCR rounds ran for around 9 cycles and employed TRBV1-TRBV30 forward primers alongside a C-beta reverse primer. TCRdb reprocessed the multiplex PCR reads via MiXCR and lists one record per CDR3 protein. This sample has about 120,000 distinct CDR3 sequences; 65% to 75% occur once, and the top ten carry about 8%. Starting material for RNA and DNA co-extraction consisted of about 20-32 mg of unsorted bulk tissue. This CDR3 is built from 19 residues. Germline V CDR1 and CDR2: SGHAT, FQNNGV.

Sequencing was done on a sample of tumor-adjacent normal liver tissue. This chain joins TRBV11-2 and TRBJ1-1, with 7 nucleotides matching TRBD1. The receptor was derived from a woman aged 55-75 years with primary liver carcinoma and hepatitis B virus infection. The CDR3, as DNA: TGTGCCAGCAGCCGTGATTTGACAGGGATGAGGAGGGCAGACACTGAAGCCTTCTTT. Its translation is CASSRDLTGMRRADTEAFF.